Following are 28 T cell receptor beta chains from one sample sequenced in a study of cytomegalovirus exposure and HLA in healthy donors. Use of 60 Vbeta and 13 Jbeta primers characterized the PCR. Sequenced by immunoSEQ multiplex PCR; TCRdb stores in-frame clones only, minus some. The repertoire consists of under 200,000 clones, with approximately 80% occurring once and the leading ten covering 1.5% to 2%. The sample taken for sequencing was PBMCs. The receptors come from a woman in her 30s in good health and CMV-seronegative.

V usage is TRBV2 and J usage is TRBJ1-6; TRBD1 aligns across 7 bases. Germline loops: CDR1 SNHLY, CDR2 FYNNEI. Germline trimming cut 6 bases from V and 10 bases from J; bases unmatched to any gene: 9. This CDR3 is 14 amino acids long. CDR3: CASRSQGGRSPLHF. In DNA form, the CDR3 reads TGTGCCAGCAGAAGCCAGGGGGGTCGGTCACCCCTCCACTTT.

The V call is TRBV10-1, the J call TRBJ2-2; D gene ambiguous. The germline V gene encodes CDR1 WNHNN and CDR2 SYGVQD (reference sequence). The CDR3 extends over 18 amino acids. Trimming removed 0 bases at V and 0 bases at J, with 14 bases between. As DNA, the CDR3 is TGCGCCAGCAGTGAGTCGACTCGGCTTACCGCGAACACCGGGGAGCTGTTTTTT. Protein: CASSESTRLTANTGELFF.

The chain is built from TRBV7-9 and TRBJ2-5; 12 bases are shared with TRBD2. Per germline, CDR1 SEHNR and CDR2 FQNEAQ (reference sequence). The CDR3 totals 18 residues. V was pared by 5 bases and J by 0 bases, with 10 bases of the junction left unmatched. CDR3 sequence (DNA): TGTGCCAGCAGCCTAAGACTAGCGGGGGCGCAGAACCAAGAGACCCAGTACTTC. Translation gives CASSLRLAGAQNQETQYF.

V is TRBV11-2 and J is TRBJ2-2, with 14 bases that match TRBD2. Germline values: CDR1 SGHAT, CDR2 FQNNGV. J lost 0 bases, V lost 4 bases, and 7 bases had no gene match. The CDR3 totals 19 residues. CDR3 loop: CASSSLPGLAGANTGELFF. The CDR3 bases are TGTGCCAGCAGCTCCCTACCGGGACTAGCGGGGGCGAACACCGGGGAGCTGTTTTTT.

The table lists this clone with a few counts. The V call is TRBV4-3, the J call TRBJ1-5; possibly TRBD1 for D (6 bases). V was trimmed by 2 bases and J by 3 bases, leaving 11 bases between them. Germline-derived CDR1 and CDR2 are LGHNA and YSLEER. The CDR3 is made up of 15 amino acids. The CDR3 is CASSQSDRTNQPQHF. Written as DNA, the CDR3 is TGCGCCAGCAGCCAATCCGACAGGACCAATCAGCCCCAGCATTTT.

This clone was observed a few times. The junction differs from germline at one of its ends, possibly a read error. The V and J genes are TRBV7-9 and TRBJ2-7; TRBD2 agrees at 8 bases. The CDR3 contains 13 residues. Germline CDR1 SEHNR, CDR2 FQNEAQ (reference sequence). The CDR3 loop is CSSSPRGGSEQYF. CDR3 coding DNA: TGTTCCAGCAGCCCCCGCGGGGGGAGCGAGCAGTACTTC.

In this sample, this clone turned up once. The chain joins TRBV19 to TRBJ1-1; weak D call: TRBD1 (6 bases). V lost 4 bases to trimming and J lost 0 bases, with 21 bases between them. CDR3 length: 18 residues. In germline, CDR1 is LNHDA, CDR2 SQIVND (reference sequence). This CDR3 is CASSSDRGQRWMNTEAFF. Here the CDR3 DNA reads TGTGCCAGTAGTAGCGACAGAGGACAGCGATGGATGAACACTGAAGCTTTCTTT.

This chain joins TRBV18 and TRBJ1-5, with TRBD1 identical over 7 bases. Per germline, CDR1 KGHSH and CDR2 LQKENI. The CDR3 covers 16 residues. V gave up 2 bases and J gave up 5 bases; unmatched junction bases: 9. The CDR3 is CASSPATGMGYQPQHF. The CDR3 bases are TGTGCCAGCTCACCAGCGACAGGGATGGGTTATCAGCCCCAGCATTTT.

J is TRBJ2-1 and V is TRBV5-1; 13 bases agree with TRBD2. V lost 4 bases, J lost 10 bases, and 23 bases stayed unmatched. In germline, CDR1 is SGHRS, CDR2 YFSETQ. The CDR3 extends over 20 amino acids. The CDR3 is CASSPWTSGSVLGGVGEQFF. The CDR3 nucleotides are TGCGCCAGCAGCCCATGGACTAGCGGGAGTGTCCTGGGGGGGGTTGGAGAGCAGTTCTTC.

This clone was seen a few times. This chain connects TRBV4-2 to TRBJ2-2; tentative D call: TRBD2 (5 bases). This CDR3 is 16 amino acids long. CDR1 and CDR2 (germline): LGHNA, YNFKEQ. V was trimmed by 4 bases and J by 6 bases, leaving 18 bases between them. The CDR3 DNA reads TGTGCCAGCAGCCCAGGATGGGCTAGCTTATCCGGGGAGCTGTTTTTT. As protein: CASSPGWASLSGELFF.

The chain carries TRBV7-2 and TRBJ2-1, with 9 bases matching TRBD2. CDR1 is SGHTA, CDR2 FQGNSA, per germline. After removal of 3 bases from V and 3 bases from J, the junction contained 3 bases not matched to a gene. CDR3 length: 15 amino acids. Here the CDR3 reads CASSLASGNYNEQFF. The CDR3 nucleotides read TGTGCCAGCAGCTTGGCTAGCGGGAACTACAATGAGCAGTTCTTC. The full variable domain, its missing parts supplied by reference TRBV7-2 and TRBJ2-1, is GAGVSQSPSNKVTEKGKDVELRCDPISGHTALYWYRQSLGQGLEFLIYFQGNSAPDKSGLPSDRFSAERTGGSVSTLTIQRTQQEDSAVYLCASSLASGNYNEQFFGPGTRLTVL.

The chain links TRBV5-1 to TRBJ1-6; 12 bases map to TRBD1. The CDR3 runs 18 residues. J lost 5 bases, V lost 3 bases, and 9 bases had no gene match. CDR1 and CDR2 (germline): SGHRS, YFSETQ. This CDR3 reads CASSSRWDRGQNNSPLHF. CDR3 coding DNA: TGCGCCAGCAGCTCGAGATGGGACAGGGGGCAGAATAATTCACCCCTCCACTTT.

The V and J genes are TRBV6-5 and TRBJ1-1; D remains ambiguous. The CDR3 extends over 14 amino acids. Germline V lookup: CDR1 MNHEY, CDR2 SVGAGI. V shed 5 bases and J shed 0 bases, with 10 bases lying between them. CDR3 protein: CASSNQALNTEAFF. CDR3 DNA sequence: TGTGCCAGCAGTAATCAGGCTTTGAACACTGAAGCTTTCTTT.

In this sample, this clone turned up once. V gene TRBV6-5 combines with J gene TRBJ2-5, with TRBD1 identical over 10 bases. The germline V gene encodes CDR1 MNHEY and CDR2 SVGAGI. The CDR3 length is 15 residues. V lost 6 bases and J lost 4; bases outside the gene matches: 8. CDR3 bases: TGTGCCAGCAGAAGACAGGGGGCTAACAGAGAGACCCAGTACTTC. It codes for CASRRQGANRETQYF.

This chain links TRBV29-1 with TRBJ2-5; D is possibly TRBD1 (8 bases). The CDR3 has 16 residues. Trimming pared 6 bases from V and 1 base from J, leaving 21 bases between. Germline CDR1 SQVTM, CDR2 ANQGSEA. The CDR3 here is CSVGPGNRGGQETQYF. The CDR3 bases are TGCAGCGTCGGGCCTGGGAACAGGGGGGGCCAAGAGACCCAGTACTTC.

The chain uses TRBV5-1 and TRBJ2-1; 7 bases are shared with TRBD2. The CDR3 is made up of 16 amino acids. V was clipped by 2 bases and J by 0 bases; unmatched bases: 5. CDR1 is SGHRS and CDR2 is YFSETQ in the germline V gene. CDR3 DNA: TGCGCCAGCAGCTTCCGCGGGGGAAGCTCCTACAATGAGCAGTTCTTC. Its translation: CASSFRGGSSYNEQFF.

V is TRBV4-1 and J is TRBJ2-5, with D unresolved. The DNA end is more similar to TRBJ2-7, so the J call may be wrong. Germline CDR1 MGHRA, CDR2 YSYEKL. The CDR3 is 12 residues long. The chain's CDR3 is CASSQESYEQYF. CDR3 DNA: TGCGCCAGCAGCCAAGAAAGCTACGAGCAGTACTTC.

The genes are TRBV4-2 and TRBJ2-7, with 11 bases lining up with TRBD2. V gave up 1 base and J gave up 9 bases; unmatched junction bases: 11. Germline assignment: CDR1 LGHNA and CDR2 YNFKEQ. CDR3 length equals 16 residues. CDR3 residues: CASSQGASGTSGGQYF. CDR3 bases: TGTGCCAGCAGCCAAGGTGCCTCCGGGACTAGCGGCGGGCAGTACTTC.

The chain employs TRBV5-1 and TRBJ2-2; D is undetermined. Germline CDR1 reads SGHRS; CDR2 reads YFSETQ. V lost 0 bases, J lost 7 bases, and 13 bases lay in between. The CDR3 spans 15 residues. CDR3 nucleotide sequence: TGCGCCAGCAGCTTGGTTGCAGGCCAGCACGGGGAGCTGTTTTTT. Translated, it gives CASSLVAGQHGELFF.

This clone showed up just once. In DNA form, the CDR3 reads TGTGCCAGCAGCCCAACCCAGCGGGGTGAAGAGACCCAGTACTTC. Residues: CASSPTQRGEETQYF. The chain joins TRBV11-2 to TRBJ2-5; 7 bases line up with TRBD2. CDR1 is SGHAT and CDR2 is FQNNGV in the germline V gene. This CDR3 region has 15 residues. V shed 5 bases, J shed 3 bases, and the junction held 9 bases outside the gene matches.

The rearrangement uses TRBV6-4 and TRBJ2-3; 11 nucleotides line up with TRBD2. The CDR3 has 19 residues. With V trimmed by 5 bases and J by 0 bases, 13 bases remained unmatched. Germline V gene lookup returns CDR1 MRHNA and CDR2 SNTAGT. CDR3 sequence: CASSTRASGGPISTDTQYF. DNA for the CDR3: TGTGCCAGCAGTACAAGGGCTAGCGGGGGGCCTATTAGCACAGATACGCAGTATTTT.

The V call is TRBV12-2, the J call TRBJ2-1; the table's D call TRBD2 went unverified against the DNA. TRBV12-2 is reported as a pseudogene. The CDR3 contains 18 residues. The CDR3 protein is CASRLGPPPGLVSNEQFF. The CDR3 coding sequence is TGTGCAAGTCGCTTAGGCCCCCCCCCGGGACTAGTATCAAATGAGCAGTTCTTC.

CDR3 coding DNA: TGTGCCAGCAGCGTGGTAGCGGGGAGCTCCTACAATGAGCAGTTCTTC. Translating gives CASSVVAGSSYNEQFF. This chain connects TRBV9 to TRBJ2-1; 8 positions agree with TRBD2. Germline CDR1 and CDR2: SGDLS and YYNGEE. V shed 2 bases and J 0 bases; nucleotides not matched to a gene: 4. The CDR3 has 16 amino acids.

This clone has just one count. CDR3 loop: CASSSLAGGPEAGELFF. The CDR3 region has the DNA TGTGCCAGCAGCTCCTTAGCGGGAGGGCCAGAGGCCGGGGAGCTGTTTTTT. This rearrangement joins TRBV11-2 to TRBJ2-2; 11 bases line up with TRBD2. This CDR3 is built from 17 residues. Germline lookup yields CDR1 SGHAT and CDR2 FQNNGV. The V and J ends lost 4 bases and 6 bases, in that order; junction bases with no gene match: 10.

CDR3 region: CASSRFQDRDKNIQYF. The CDR3 bases are TGCGCCAGCAGCCGCTTTCAAGACAGGGACAAAAACATTCAGTACTTC. The J gene is TRBJ2-4, the V gene TRBV5-1, with 7 positions matching TRBD1. This CDR3 is built from 16 residues. Germline CDR1 reads SGHRS; CDR2 reads YFSETQ. Trimming removed 4 bases from V and 3 bases from J; junction bases left unmatched: 10.

The table lists this clone with a few counts. V is TRBV9 and J is TRBJ1-2; D is perhaps TRBD1 (6 bases). Germline V gene sequence: CDR1 SGDLS, CDR2 YYNGEE. V was pared by 4 bases and J by 6 bases, with 19 bases between. The CDR3 runs 15 residues. The CDR3 is CASSLAGGQDNGYTF. The CDR3 region has the DNA TGTGCCAGCAGCCTAGCGGGGGGGCAAGATAATGGCTACACCTTC.

The chain recombines TRBV5-1 with TRBJ1-1; D may be TRBD1 (5 bases). V lost 2 bases to trimming and J lost 1 base, with 12 bases between them. Germline values: CDR1 SGHRS, CDR2 YFSETQ. The CDR3 is 15 amino acids. CDR3 in amino acids: CASSFTGGGNTEAFF. CDR3 coding DNA: TGCGCCAGCAGCTTCACGGGGGGAGGGAACACTGAAGCTTTCTTT.

The chain has TRBV19 and TRBJ1-2; D is possibly TRBD1 (5 bases). The V gene lost 5 bases and the J gene lost 3 bases, with 10 bases spanning the gap. The V gene's germline CDR1 is LNHDA and CDR2 SQIVND (reference sequence). This CDR3 spans 13 amino acids. The CDR3 DNA reads TGTGCCAGTAGTCCCGCAGGGCACTATGGCTACACCTTC. Its translation is CASSPAGHYGYTF.